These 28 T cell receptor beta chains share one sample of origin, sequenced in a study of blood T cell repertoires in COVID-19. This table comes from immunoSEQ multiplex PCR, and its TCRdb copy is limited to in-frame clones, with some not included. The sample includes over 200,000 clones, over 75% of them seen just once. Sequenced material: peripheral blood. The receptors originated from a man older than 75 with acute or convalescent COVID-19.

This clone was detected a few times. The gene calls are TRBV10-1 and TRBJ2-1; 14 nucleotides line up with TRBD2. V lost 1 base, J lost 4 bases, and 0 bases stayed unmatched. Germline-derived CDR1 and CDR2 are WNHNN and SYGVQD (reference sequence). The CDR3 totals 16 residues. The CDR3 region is CASSEWTSGRYNEQFF. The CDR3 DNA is TGCGCCAGCAGTGAGTGGACTAGCGGGAGGTACAATGAGCAGTTCTTC.

This chain's CDR3 is CASSLQTAYEQYF. As DNA, the CDR3 is TGTGCCAGCAGTTTGCAAACAGCCTACGAGCAGTACTTC. The chain carries TRBV27 and TRBJ2-7; D unclear. From germline, CDR1 is MNHEY and CDR2 SMNVEV (reference sequence). Trimming shortened V by 3 bases and J by 2 bases, and 8 bases separated the two germline ends. This CDR3 is 13 amino acids long.

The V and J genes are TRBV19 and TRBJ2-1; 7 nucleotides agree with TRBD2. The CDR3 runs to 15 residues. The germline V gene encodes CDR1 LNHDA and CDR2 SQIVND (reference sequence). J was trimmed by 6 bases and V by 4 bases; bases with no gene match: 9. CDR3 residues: CASSTFQAGTNEQFF. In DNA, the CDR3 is TGTGCCAGTAGTACATTCCAAGCGGGGACCAATGAGCAGTTCTTC.

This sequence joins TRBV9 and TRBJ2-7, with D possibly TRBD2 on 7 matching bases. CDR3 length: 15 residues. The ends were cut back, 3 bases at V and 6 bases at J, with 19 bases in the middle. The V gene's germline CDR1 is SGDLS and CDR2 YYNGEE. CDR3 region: CASSAAPPGGSEQYV. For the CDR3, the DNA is TGTGCCAGCAGCGCGGCCCCCCCGGGGGGCAGCGAGCAGTACGTC.

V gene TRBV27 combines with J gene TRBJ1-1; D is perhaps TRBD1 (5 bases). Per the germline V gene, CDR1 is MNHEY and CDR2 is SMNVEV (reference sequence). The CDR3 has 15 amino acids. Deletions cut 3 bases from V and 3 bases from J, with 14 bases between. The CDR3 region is CASSFLARVDTEAFF. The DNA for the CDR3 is TGTGCCAGCAGTTTCCTCGCCAGGGTCGACACTGAAGCTTTCTTT.

CDR3 sequence: CASSFVSASIYTDTQYF. CDR3 bases: TGTGCCAGCAGCTTCGTTAGCGCTTCAATCTACACAGATACGCAGTATTTT. The chain links TRBV5-6 to TRBJ2-3; D is possibly TRBD2 (5 bases). Germline loops: CDR1 SGHDT, CDR2 YYEEEE. This CDR3 contains 17 residues. The ends were cut back, 2 bases at V and 2 bases at J, with 18 bases in the middle. Using reference TRBV5-6 and TRBJ2-3 for the parts outside the CDR3, the full variable domain is DAGVTQSPTHLIKTRGQQVTLRCSPKSGHDTVSWYQQALGQGPQFIFQYYEEEERQRGNFPDRFSGHQFPNYSSELNVNALLLGDSALYLCASSFVSASIYTDTQYFGPGTRLTVL.

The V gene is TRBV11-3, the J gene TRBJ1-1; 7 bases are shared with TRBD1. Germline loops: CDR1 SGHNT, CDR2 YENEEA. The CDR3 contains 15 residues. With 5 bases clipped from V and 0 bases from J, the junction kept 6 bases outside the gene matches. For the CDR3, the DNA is TGTGCCAGCAGCACTCATAGGGGGCTGAACACTGAAGCTTTCTTT. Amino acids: CASSTHRGLNTEAFF.

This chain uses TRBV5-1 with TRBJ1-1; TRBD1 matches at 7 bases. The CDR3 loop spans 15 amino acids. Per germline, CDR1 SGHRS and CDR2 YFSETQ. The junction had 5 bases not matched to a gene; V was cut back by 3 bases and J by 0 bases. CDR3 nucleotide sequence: TGCGCCAGCAGCTCCGGGACAGACATGAACACTGAAGCTTTCTTT. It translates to CASSSGTDMNTEAFF.

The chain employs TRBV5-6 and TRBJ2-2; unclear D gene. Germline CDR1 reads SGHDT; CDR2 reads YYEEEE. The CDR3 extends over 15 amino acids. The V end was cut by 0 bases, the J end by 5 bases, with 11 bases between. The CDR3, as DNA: TGTGCCAGCAGCTTGGGCGGATCTGCGACCGGGGAGCTGTTTTTT. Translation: CASSLGGSATGELFF.

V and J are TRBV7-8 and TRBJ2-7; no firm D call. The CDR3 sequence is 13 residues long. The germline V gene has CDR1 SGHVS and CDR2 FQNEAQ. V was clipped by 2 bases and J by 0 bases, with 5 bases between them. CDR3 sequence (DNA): TGTGCCAGCAGCTTATCAGTCTCCTACGAGCAGTACGTC. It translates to CASSLSVSYEQYV.

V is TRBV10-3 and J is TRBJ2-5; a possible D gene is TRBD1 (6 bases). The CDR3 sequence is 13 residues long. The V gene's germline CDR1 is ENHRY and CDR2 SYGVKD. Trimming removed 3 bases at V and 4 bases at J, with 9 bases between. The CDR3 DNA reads TGTGCCATCAGTGATACAGGGACAGAGACCCAGTACTTC. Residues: CAISDTGTETQYF.

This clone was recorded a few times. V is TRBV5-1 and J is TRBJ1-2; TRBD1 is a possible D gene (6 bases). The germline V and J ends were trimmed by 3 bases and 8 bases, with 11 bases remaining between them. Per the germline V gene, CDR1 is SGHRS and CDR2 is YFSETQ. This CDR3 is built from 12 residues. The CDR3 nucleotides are TGCGCCAGCAGCTATACAGGGTGGGGCTACACCTTC. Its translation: CASSYTGWGYTF.

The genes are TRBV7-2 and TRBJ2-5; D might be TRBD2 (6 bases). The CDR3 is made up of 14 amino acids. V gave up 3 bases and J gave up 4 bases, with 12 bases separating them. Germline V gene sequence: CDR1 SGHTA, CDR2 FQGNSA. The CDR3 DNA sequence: TGTGCCAGCAGCTTTCCCTCGGGAGTAGAGACCCAGTACTTC. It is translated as CASSFPSGVETQYF.

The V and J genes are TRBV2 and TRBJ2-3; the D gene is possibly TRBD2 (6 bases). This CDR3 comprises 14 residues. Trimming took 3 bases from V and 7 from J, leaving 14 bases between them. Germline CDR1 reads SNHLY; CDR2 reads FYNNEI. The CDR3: CASSEGGLLNTQYF. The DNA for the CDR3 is TGTGCCAGCAGTGAGGGAGGACTTCTGAATACGCAGTATTTT.

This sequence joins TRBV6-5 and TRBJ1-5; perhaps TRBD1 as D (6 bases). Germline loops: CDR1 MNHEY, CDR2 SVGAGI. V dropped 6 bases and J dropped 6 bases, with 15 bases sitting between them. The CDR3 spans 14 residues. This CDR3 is CASRRDRSAQPQHF. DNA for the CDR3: TGTGCCAGCAGACGTGACAGGTCAGCTCAGCCCCAGCATTTT.

CDR3 nucleotide sequence: TGCGCCAGCAGCTTGAGCGGGGGCCTGAACGTGGGAGCCAAAAACATTCAGTACTTC. This encodes CASSLSGGLNVGAKNIQYF. The chain uses TRBV5-1 and TRBJ2-4; 8 bases agree with TRBD2. V lost 1 base to trimming and J lost 0 bases; unmatched junction nucleotides: 12. Germline CDR1 is SGHRS and CDR2 is YFSETQ. This CDR3 has 19 amino acids.

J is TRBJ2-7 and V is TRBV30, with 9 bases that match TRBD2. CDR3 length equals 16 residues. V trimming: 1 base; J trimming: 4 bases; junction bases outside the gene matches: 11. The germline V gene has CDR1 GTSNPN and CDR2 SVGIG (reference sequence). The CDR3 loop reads CAWSAGTAGGPYEQYV. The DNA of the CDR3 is TGTGCCTGGAGTGCAGGGACGGCGGGAGGGCCTTACGAGCAGTACGTC.

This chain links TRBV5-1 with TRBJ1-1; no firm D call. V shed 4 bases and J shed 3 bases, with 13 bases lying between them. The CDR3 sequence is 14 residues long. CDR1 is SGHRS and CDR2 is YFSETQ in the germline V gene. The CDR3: CASSATGRDTEAFF. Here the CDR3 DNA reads TGCGCCAGCAGCGCGACGGGGAGGGACACTGAAGCTTTCTTT.

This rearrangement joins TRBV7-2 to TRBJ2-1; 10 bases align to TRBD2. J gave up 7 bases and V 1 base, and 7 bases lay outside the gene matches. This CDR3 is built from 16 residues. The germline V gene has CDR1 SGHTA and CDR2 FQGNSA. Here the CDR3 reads CASSLGVAGGDNEQFF. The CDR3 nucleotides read TGTGCCAGCAGCTTAGGGGTAGCGGGAGGTGATAATGAGCAGTTCTTC.

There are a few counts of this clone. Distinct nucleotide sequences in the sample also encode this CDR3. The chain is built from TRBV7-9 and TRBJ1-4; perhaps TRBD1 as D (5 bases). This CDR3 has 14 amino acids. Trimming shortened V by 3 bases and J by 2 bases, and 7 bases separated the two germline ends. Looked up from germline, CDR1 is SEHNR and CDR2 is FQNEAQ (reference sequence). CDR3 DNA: TGTGCCAGCAGCTTTCGGGGGACTAATGAAAAACTGTTTTTT. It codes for CASSFRGTNEKLFF.

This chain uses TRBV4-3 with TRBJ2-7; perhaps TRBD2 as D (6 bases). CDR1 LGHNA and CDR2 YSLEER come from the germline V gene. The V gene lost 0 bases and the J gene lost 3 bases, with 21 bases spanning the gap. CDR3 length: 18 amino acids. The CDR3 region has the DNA TGCGCCAGCAGCCAAGATCGTAGACTAGACCTTTTGAGCTACGAGCAGTACGTC. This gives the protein CASSQDRRLDLLSYEQYV.

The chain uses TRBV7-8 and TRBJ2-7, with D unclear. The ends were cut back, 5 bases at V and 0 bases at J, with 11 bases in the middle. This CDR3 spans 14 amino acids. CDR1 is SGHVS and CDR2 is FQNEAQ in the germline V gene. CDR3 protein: CASSALKVSYEQYV. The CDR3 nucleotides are TGTGCCAGCAGCGCACTTAAAGTCTCCTACGAGCAGTACGTC.

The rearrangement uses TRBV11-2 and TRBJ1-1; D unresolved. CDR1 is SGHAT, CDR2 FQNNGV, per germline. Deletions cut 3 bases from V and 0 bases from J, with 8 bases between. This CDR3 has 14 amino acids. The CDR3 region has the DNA TGTGCCAGCAGCTTGATAAGCATGAACACTGAAGCTTTCTTT. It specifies CASSLISMNTEAFF. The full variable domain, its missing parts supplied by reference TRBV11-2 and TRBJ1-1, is EAGVAQSPRYKIIEKRQSVAFWCNPISGHATLYWYQQILGQGPKLLIQFQNNGVVDDSQLPKDRFSAERLKGVDSTLKIQPAKLEDSAVYLCASSLISMNTEAFFGQGTRLTVV.

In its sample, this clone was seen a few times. CDR3 sequence reads: CASTVKLGQGDSGELFF. The CDR3 DNA is TGTGCCAGCACCGTAAAGTTGGGACAGGGGGATTCCGGGGAGCTGTTTTTT. V and J are TRBV28 and TRBJ2-2; 11 positions match TRBD1. CDR3 size: 17 residues. Germline CDR1 and CDR2: MDHEN and SYDVKM. The ends lost 7 bases at V and 6 bases at J; junction bases unmatched: 13.

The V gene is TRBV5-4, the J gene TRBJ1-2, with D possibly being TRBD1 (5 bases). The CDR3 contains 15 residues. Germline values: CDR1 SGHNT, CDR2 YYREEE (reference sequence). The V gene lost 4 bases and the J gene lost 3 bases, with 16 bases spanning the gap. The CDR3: CASSTPGGSYYGYTF. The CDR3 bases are TGTGCCAGCAGCACCCCGGGGGGTTCATACTATGGCTACACCTTC.

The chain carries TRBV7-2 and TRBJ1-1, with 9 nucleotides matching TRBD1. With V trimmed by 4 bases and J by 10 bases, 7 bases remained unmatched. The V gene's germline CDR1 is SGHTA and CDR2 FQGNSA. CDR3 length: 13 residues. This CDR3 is CASSSGQGRRAFF. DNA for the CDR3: TGTGCCAGCAGCTCGGGACAGGGCCGGCGAGCTTTCTTT.

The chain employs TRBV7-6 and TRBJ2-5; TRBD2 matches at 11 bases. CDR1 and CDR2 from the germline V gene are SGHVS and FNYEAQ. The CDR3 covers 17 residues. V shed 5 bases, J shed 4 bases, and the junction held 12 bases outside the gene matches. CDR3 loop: CASSRLIAGGPVETQYF. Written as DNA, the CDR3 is TGTGCCAGCAGCCGACTTATAGCGGGAGGGCCGGTAGAGACCCAGTACTTC.

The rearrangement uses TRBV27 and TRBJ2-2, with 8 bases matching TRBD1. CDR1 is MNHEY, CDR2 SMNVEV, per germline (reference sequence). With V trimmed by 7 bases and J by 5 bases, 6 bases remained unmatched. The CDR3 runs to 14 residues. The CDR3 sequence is CASTRQGFTGELFF. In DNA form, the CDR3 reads TGTGCCAGCACTCGACAGGGGTTTACCGGGGAGCTGTTTTTT.